A single sample is the source of the 3 T cell receptor beta chains below, sequenced in a study of T cell repertoires in cytomegalovirus infection. Using its own MiXCR run on the reads, TCRdb lists one record per CDR3 protein. The sample shows about 360,000 distinct CDR3 sequences, around a sixth of them seen only once. The sequencing sample was made of PBMCs. The receptors were gathered from a human donor in good health (CMV status not recorded). Some clones in this sample may be carry-over from other donors' samples.

This clonotype was observed a single time. This may arise from a read error, as a much more abundant clone is one base away. V and J are TRBV19 and TRBJ1-5; D is ambiguous. Per germline, CDR1 LNHDA and CDR2 SQIVND (reference sequence). This CDR3 has 14 amino acids. The CDR3 DNA is TGTGCCAGTAGTCGGTACACTAGCGATCAGCCCCAGCATTTT. This codes for CASSRYTSDQPQHF.

This chain links TRBV4-2 with TRBJ1-1; no firm D call. The V gene lost 1 base and the J gene lost 6 bases, with 9 bases spanning the gap. This CDR3 region has 13 residues. Germline V gives CDR1 LGHNA, CDR2 YNFKEQ. The CDR3 here is CASSQVGRSEAFF. CDR3 in DNA: TGTGCCAGCAGCCAAGTGGGGAGATCTGAAGCTTTCTTT.

This clonotype appeared many times. The rearrangement uses TRBV7-2 and TRBJ2-3, with 11 bases that match TRBD2. This CDR3 is built from 17 residues. V was pared by 0 bases and J by 5 bases, with 7 bases of the junction left unmatched. CDR1 is SGHTA, CDR2 FQGNSA, per germline. The chain's CDR3 is CASSLAGTSGRGDTQYF. CDR3 sequence (DNA): TGTGCCAGCAGCTTAGCGGGGACTAGCGGACGCGGAGATACGCAGTATTTT.